This T cell receptor beta chain was sequenced during a study of siplizumab effects on memory and regulatory T cells. Overall study results and limits: There were only a minor fraction of alloreactive clones that mapped to unstimulated subsets. Roughly 80-97% of proliferating CD4+ or CD8+ clones defied assignment to a naive or memory phenotype.

About 100,000 TCR templates per sample were assayed. The protocol was immunoSEQ multiplex PCR, while the TCRdb copy is restricted to in-frame clones and leaves out a portion. The repertoire has about 120,000 clones, 93% of them found once; the top ten carry approximately 0.17%. A word on this clone: No antigen is known for it.

Germline CDR1 SEHNR, CDR2 FQNEAQ (reference sequence). This CDR3 spans 14 amino acids. V gave up 3 bases and J gave up 3 bases, with 11 bases separating them. Sequencing input: non-Treg CD4+ T cells sorted from blood. The genes are TRBV7-9 and TRBJ1-2; perhaps TRBD1 as D (6 bases). This clonotype was obtained from a human donor in good health. CDR3 DNA sequence: TGTGCCAGCAGCTTTACGACAGGAGACTATGGCTACACCTTC. Translated, it gives CASSFTTGDYGYTF.